The 20 T cell receptor beta chains below come from one sample, sequenced in a study of siplizumab effects on memory and regulatory T cells. TCRdb keeps only in-frame clones here, not all; method: immunoSEQ multiplex PCR. The sample includes 100,000 or so clones, less than 95% of them seen just once. What was sequenced was Tregs sorted from blood. These receptors all come from a human donor in good health.

The DNA of the CDR3 is TGCAGCGTTGGGGTGGGGGCCGAGCAGTACTTC. Its translation is CSVGVGAEQYF. The chain combines TRBV29-1 with TRBJ2-7; a weak D match, TRBD1 (6 bases). Germline CDR1 is SQVTM and CDR2 is ANQGSEA. This CDR3 spans 11 amino acids. Trimming pared 4 bases from V and 6 bases from J, leaving 10 bases between.

The table lists this clone with a count of one. The gene calls are TRBV9 and TRBJ2-2; 10 bases line up with TRBD1. The CDR3 has 15 amino acids. V lost 2 bases and J lost 7; bases outside the gene matches: 5. CDR1 and CDR2 from the germline V gene are SGDLS and YYNGEE. The CDR3, as DNA: TGTGCCAGCAGCGTGACAGGGGGCGCGAGCGGGGAGCTGTTTTTT. Translating gives CASSVTGGASGELFF.

Here the CDR3 DNA reads TGTGCCAGTAGTACCCTACGGACAACTAATGAAAAACTGTTTTTT. As protein: CASSTLRTTNEKLFF. V gene TRBV19 combines with J gene TRBJ1-4; D not resolved. Germline V gene sequence: CDR1 LNHDA, CDR2 SQIVND (reference sequence). V dropped 4 bases and J dropped 0 bases, with 9 bases sitting between them. The CDR3 sequence is 15 residues long.

This rearrangement joins TRBV18 to TRBJ2-7, with TRBD1 matching over 7 bases. Germline V gives CDR1 KGHSH, CDR2 LQKENI. The V segment lost 5 bases and the J segment 0 bases; nucleotides outside the gene matches: 7. The length of the CDR3 is 15 residues. This chain's CDR3 is CASSRTGATSYEQYF. The CDR3 DNA follows: TGTGCCAGCTCAAGAACAGGGGCGACCTCCTACGAGCAGTACTTC.

CDR3 region: CASSGQGNTEAFF. The CDR3 region has the DNA TGCGCCAGCAGTGGACAGGGGAACACTGAAGCTTTCTTT. The V and J genes are TRBV10-1 and TRBJ1-1, with 7 positions matching TRBD1. The germline V gene has CDR1 WNHNN and CDR2 SYGVQD (reference sequence). Trimming at V came to 4 bases and at J to 1 base, leaving 0 bases not matched to a gene. The CDR3 loop spans 13 amino acids.

This chain links TRBV12-5 with TRBJ2-5; D may be TRBD1 or TRBD2 (5 bases each). Germline CDR1 reads LGHNT; CDR2 reads FRNRAP. Between the trimmed V and J ends, which lost 0 bases and 4 bases, there was a span of 12 bases. The length of the CDR3 is 15 residues. CDR3 DNA: TGTGCTAGTGGTTTGGTTAACCATGGGGGAGAGACCCAGTACTTC. Its translation: CASGLVNHGGETQYF. Full variable domain (rest looked up from reference TRBV12-5 and TRBJ2-5): DARVTQTPRHKVTEMGQEVTMRCQPILGHNTVFWYRQTMMQGLELLAYFRNRAPLDDSGMPKDRFSAEMPDATLATLKIQPSEPRDSAVYFCASGLVNHGGETQYFGPGTRLLVL.

CDR3 sequence (DNA): TGTGCCAGCATCTTAGCGGGGGCCGGATACAATGAGCAGTTCTTC. This sequence encodes CASILAGAGYNEQFF. This chain joins TRBV6-1 and TRBJ2-1; 9 positions agree with TRBD2. Germline V lookup: CDR1 MNHNS, CDR2 SASEGT. The J segment lost 4 bases and the V segment lost 7 bases, leaving 8 bases of the junction unmatched. This CDR3 region has 15 residues.

The CDR3: CASRFAGHGGYTF. The CDR3 coding sequence is TGTGCCAGCAGGTTCGCGGGGCACGGAGGCTACACCTTC. The gene calls are TRBV2 and TRBJ1-2, with D perhaps matching TRBD1 (5 bases). Trimming took off 6 bases at V and 8 bases at J, with 16 bases between the two ends. The CDR3 runs 13 residues. The germline gives CDR1 SNHLY, CDR2 FYNNEI.

This clone was observed a single time. V and J are TRBV20-1 and TRBJ2-7, with a possible D match to TRBD2 (5 bases). The V and J ends lost 0 bases and 6 bases respectively, with 6 bases between them. The germline V gene has CDR1 DFQATT and CDR2 SNEGSKA (reference sequence). The CDR3 runs to 11 residues. CDR3 amino acids: CSARDRGEQYF. The CDR3 bases are TGCAGTGCTAGAGATCGGGGCGAGCAGTACTTC.

The rearrangement uses TRBV6-6 and TRBJ2-1; TRBD2 matches 10 bases. After removal of 8 bases from V and 7 bases from J, the junction contained 5 bases not matched to a gene. The CDR3 covers 13 residues. The germline V gene encodes CDR1 MNHNY and CDR2 SVGAGI (reference sequence). The CDR3 here is CASSLAGRNEQFF. CDR3 DNA: TGTGCCAGCTCACTAGCGGGAAGGAATGAGCAGTTCTTC.

This clone was detected only once. This chain links TRBV5-1 with TRBJ2-3; 11 positions agree with TRBD1. The V gene's germline CDR1 is SGHRS and CDR2 YFSETQ. This CDR3 region has 16 residues. V shed 4 bases and J 5 bases; nucleotides not matched to a gene: 9. The CDR3 loop reads CASSVGQGVGGDTQYF. The CDR3 DNA reads as TGCGCCAGCAGCGTGGGACAGGGGGTTGGGGGAGATACGCAGTATTTT. The whole variable domain, remainder taken from reference TRBV5-1 and TRBJ2-3, is KAGVTQTPRYLIKTRGQQVTLSCSPISGHRSVSWYQQTPGQGLQFLFEYFSETQRNKGNFPGRFSGRQFSNSRSEMNVSTLELGDSALYLCASSVGQGVGGDTQYFGPGTRLTVL.

This chain uses TRBV7-8 with TRBJ2-7; the D is unclear. Germline V gene lookup returns CDR1 SGHVS and CDR2 FQNEAQ. This CDR3 is built from 14 residues. V shed 1 base and J shed 2 bases, with 9 bases lying between them. CDR3 in DNA: TGTGCCAGCAGCTTAGTTCCAGCGACCTACGAGCAGTACTTC. This gives the protein CASSLVPATYEQYF.

The DNA of the CDR3 is TGTGCCACCTCGGGGGGAGGACAGCCCCAGCATTTT. This codes for CATSGGGQPQHF. The chain joins TRBV7-9 to TRBJ1-5; D possibly corresponds to TRBD1 (5 bases). The V gene lost 10 bases and the J gene lost 7 bases, with 14 bases spanning the gap. CDR1 is SEHNR, CDR2 FQNEAQ, per germline (reference sequence). The length of the CDR3 is 12 residues.

The chain has TRBV2 and TRBJ2-2; TRBD1 agrees at 9 bases. V dropped 7 bases and J dropped 1; count of bases not matched to a gene: 4. Germline values: CDR1 SNHLY, CDR2 FYNNEI. The CDR3 runs 15 residues. CDR3 loop: CASIGTGRNTGELFF. The CDR3 nucleotides read TGTGCCAGCATTGGGACAGGGCGGAACACCGGGGAGCTGTTTTTT.

CDR3 sequence reads: CASSQEVGATGELFF. The CDR3 coding sequence is TGCGCCAGCAGCCAAGAAGTTGGGGCCACCGGGGAGCTGTTTTTT. This rearrangement joins TRBV4-1 to TRBJ2-2; D may be TRBD1 (5 bases). The CDR3 length is 15 residues. The V gene lost 0 bases and the J gene lost 4 bases, with 9 bases spanning the gap. Germline values: CDR1 MGHRA, CDR2 YSYEKL.

V is TRBV5-6 and J is TRBJ1-3; a weak D match, TRBD1 (6 bases). The CDR3 runs to 13 residues. Per the germline V gene, CDR1 is SGHDT and CDR2 is YYEEEE. Between the trimmed V and J ends, which lost 4 bases and 5 bases, there was a span of 10 bases. CDR3 in DNA: TGTGCCAGCAGCCGGGGGCGTCGAAACACCATATATTTT. Amino acids: CASSRGRRNTIYF. Full variable domain (outside the CDR3, taken from reference TRBV5-6 and TRBJ1-3): DAGVTQSPTHLIKTRGQQVTLRCSPKSGHDTVSWYQQALGQGPQFIFQYYEEEERQRGNFPDRFSGHQFPNYSSELNVNALLLGDSALYLCASSRGRRNTIYFGEGSWLTVV.

The chain employs TRBV11-2 and TRBJ2-1; 14 bases align to TRBD2. The V segment lost 5 bases and the J segment 7 bases; nucleotides outside the gene matches: 4. The CDR3 has 15 residues. Germline loops: CDR1 SGHAT, CDR2 FQNNGV. As DNA, the CDR3 is TGTGCCAGCAGCCCCGGGACTAGCGGGAGAAATGAGCAGTTCTTC. It is translated as CASSPGTSGRNEQFF.

This sequence joins TRBV30 and TRBJ2-2, with D possibly TRBD2 on 5 matching bases. Germline values: CDR1 GTSNPN, CDR2 SVGIG (reference sequence). Trimming removed 1 base from V and 13 bases from J, with 10 bases in between. The CDR3 totals 11 residues. CDR3 sequence: CAWSERRGLFF. In DNA form, the CDR3 reads TGTGCCTGGAGTGAGCGCCGGGGGCTGTTTTTT. Supplemented by reference TRBV30 and TRBJ2-2, the full variable domain reads SQTIHQWPATLVQPVGSPLSLECTVEGTSNPNLYWYRQAAGRGLQLLFYSVGIGQISSEVPQNLSASRPQDRQFILSSKKLLLSDSGFYLCAWSERRGLFFGEGSRLTVL.

CDR3 DNA: TGTGCCAGCAGCTCCGACAGGGGGTCCTGGCAGTACTTC. Its protein is CASSSDRGSWQYF. The V call is TRBV5-5, the J call TRBJ2-7; 9 bases fit TRBD1. This CDR3 comprises 13 residues. Per the germline V gene, CDR1 is SGHKS and CDR2 is YYEKEE (reference sequence). The J segment lost 9 bases and the V segment lost 3 bases, leaving 7 bases of the junction unmatched.

The rearrangement links TRBV10-3 to TRBJ1-2, with D unclear. The CDR3 covers 12 residues. Germline CDR1 reads ENHRY; CDR2 reads SYGVKD. The ends were cut back, 6 bases at V and 7 bases at J, with 12 bases in the middle. The CDR3 loop is CAISPGRFGYTF. The CDR3 DNA reads TGTGCCATCAGCCCCGGGAGGTTTGGCTACACCTTC.